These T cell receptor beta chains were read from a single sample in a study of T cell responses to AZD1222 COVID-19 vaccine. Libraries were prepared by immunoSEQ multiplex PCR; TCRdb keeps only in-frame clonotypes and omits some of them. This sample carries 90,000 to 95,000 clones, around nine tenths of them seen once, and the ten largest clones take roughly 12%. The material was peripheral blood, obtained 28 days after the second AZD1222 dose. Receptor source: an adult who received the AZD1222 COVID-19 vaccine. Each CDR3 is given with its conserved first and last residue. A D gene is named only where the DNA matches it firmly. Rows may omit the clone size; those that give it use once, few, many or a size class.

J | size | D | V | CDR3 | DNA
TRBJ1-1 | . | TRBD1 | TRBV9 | CASSELQGVNTEAFF | TGTGCCAGCAGTGAATTACAGGGGGTGAACACTGAAGCTTTCTTT
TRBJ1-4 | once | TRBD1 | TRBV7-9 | CASSAQGVGGEKLFF | TGTGCCAGCAGCGCGCAGGGGGTGGGTGGTGAAAAACTGTTTTTT
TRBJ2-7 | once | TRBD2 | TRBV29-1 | CSVELRTSVSYEQYF | TGCAGCGTTGAATTAAGGACTAGTGTTTCCTACGAGCAGTACTTC
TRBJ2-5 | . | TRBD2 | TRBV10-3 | CATSGGEETQYF | TGTGCCACTAGCGGGGGGGAAGAGACCCAGTACTTC
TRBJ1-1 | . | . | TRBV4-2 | CASSQGRGASLNTEAFF | TGTGCCAGCAGCCAAGGTCGAGGGGCCTCTTTGAACACTGAAGCTTTCTTT
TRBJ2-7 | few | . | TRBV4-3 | CASSQDTGTGPSYEQYF | TGCGCCAGCAGCCAAGATACTGGCACAGGTCCCTCCTACGAGCAGTACTTC
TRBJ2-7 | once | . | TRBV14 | CASSQESGSAYEQYF | TGTGCCAGCAGCCAAGAGTCCGGGTCCGCCTACGAGCAGTACTTC
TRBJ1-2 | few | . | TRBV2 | CASSEPEGYYNYGYTF | TGTGCCAGCAGTGAACCTGAGGGATACTACAACTATGGCTACACCTTC
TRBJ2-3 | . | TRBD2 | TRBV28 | CASSLIAPTSEQYF | TGTGCCAGCAGTTTAATAGCCCCAACTAGCGAGCAGTATTTT
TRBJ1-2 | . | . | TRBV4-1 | CASSHDSGLKGGYTF | TGCGCCAGCAGCCATGATTCGGGTTTGAAGGGCGGCTACACCTTC
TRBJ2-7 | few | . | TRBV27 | CASSFRLAGEQYF | TGTGCCAGCAGTTTCCGATTAGCCGGGGAGCAGTACTTC
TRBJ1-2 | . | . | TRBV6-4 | CASSDSNAGIYGYTF | TGTGCCAGCAGTGACTCGAACGCGGGAATCTATGGCTACACCTTC
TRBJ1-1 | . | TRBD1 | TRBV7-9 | CASSLGGGAGTEAFF | TGTGCCAGCAGCTTAGGAGGGGGCGCCGGCACTGAAGCTTTCTTT
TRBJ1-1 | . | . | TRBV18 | CASSGDMNTEAFF | TGTGCCAGCTCTGGCGATATGAACACTGAAGCTTTCTTT
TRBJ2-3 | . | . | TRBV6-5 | CASSYSGETDTQYF | TGTGCCAGCAGTTACTCCGGAGAAACAGATACGCAGTATTTT
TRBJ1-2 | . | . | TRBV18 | CASSPLTDSTEGYTF | TGTGCCAGCTCACCACTTACGGACAGCACGGAGGGCTACACCTTC
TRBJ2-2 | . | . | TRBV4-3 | CASSQDRDILNTGELFF | TGCGCCAGCAGCCAAGATCGGGATATATTGAACACCGGGGAGCTGTTTTTT
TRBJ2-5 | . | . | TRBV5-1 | CASSDPGGTKTQYF | TGCGCCAGCAGCGATCCGGGGGGCACGAAGACCCAGTACTTC
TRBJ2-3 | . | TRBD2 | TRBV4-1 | CASSRTSGTTDTQYF | TGCGCCAGCAGCCGAACTAGCGGGACAACAGATACGCAGTATTTT
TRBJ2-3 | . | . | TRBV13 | CASSFGVSGTDTQYF | TGTGCCAGCAGCTTCGGGGTCTCCGGCACAGATACGCAGTATTTT
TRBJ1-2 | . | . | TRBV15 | CATSREDKGGYTF | TGTGCCACCAGCAGAGAGGACAAGGGGGGCTACACCTTC
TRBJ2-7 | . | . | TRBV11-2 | CASSRTGVTFSYEQYF | TGTGCCAGCAGCCGTACCGGGGTGACGTTCTCCTACGAGCAGTACTTC
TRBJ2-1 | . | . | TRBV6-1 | CASSDSTGRERAYNEQFF | TGTGCCAGCAGTGATAGTACAGGGCGGGAGCGGGCTTACAATGAGCAGTTCTTC
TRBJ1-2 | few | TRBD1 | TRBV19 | CASSTRDRDGYTF | TGTGCCAGTAGTACCCGAGACAGGGACGGCTACACCTTC
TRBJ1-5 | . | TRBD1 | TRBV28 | CASILEAGGYQPQHF | TGTGCCAGCATACTAGAGGCAGGGGGCTATCAGCCCCAGCATTTT
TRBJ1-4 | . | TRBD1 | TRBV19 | CASSSPGTGAGEKLFF | TGTGCCAGTAGTAGTCCCGGGACAGGGGCCGGTGAAAAACTGTTTTTT
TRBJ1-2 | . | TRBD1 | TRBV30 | CAWSTTGGYGYTF | TGTGCCTGGTCCACGACAGGGGGCTATGGCTACACCTTC
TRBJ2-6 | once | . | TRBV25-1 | CASSAPGAGANVLTF | TGTGCCAGCAGTGCGCCAGGGGCTGGGGCCAACGTCCTGACTTTC
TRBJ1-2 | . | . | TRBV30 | CAWAYRGPELGYTF | TGTGCCTGGGCCTACCGGGGACCTGAGTTGGGCTACACCTTC
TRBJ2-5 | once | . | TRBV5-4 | CASSLGLSAGRQETQYF | TGTGCCAGCAGCTTGGGGTTGTCGGCAGGCCGCCAAGAGACCCAGTACTTC
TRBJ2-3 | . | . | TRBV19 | CASSQGGARDTQYF | TGTGCCAGTAGTCAAGGAGGGGCCAGAGATACGCAGTATTTT
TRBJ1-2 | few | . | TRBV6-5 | CASSYSDSYGYTF | TGTGCCAGCAGTTACTCGGACAGCTATGGCTACACCTTC
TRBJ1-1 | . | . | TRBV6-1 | CASSEEGRDTEAFF | TGTGCCAGCAGTGAAGAGGGTCGGGACACTGAAGCTTTCTTT
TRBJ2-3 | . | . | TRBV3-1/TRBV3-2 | CASSVTSDTQYF | TGTGCCAGCAGCGTCACATCCGATACGCAGTATTTT
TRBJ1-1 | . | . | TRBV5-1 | CASKLDRQGTEAFF | TGCGCCTCAAAGCTAGATCGTCAAGGGACTGAAGCTTTCTTT
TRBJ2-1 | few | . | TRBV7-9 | CASSLAQNEQFF | TGTGCCAGCAGCTTAGCACAGAATGAGCAGTTCTTC
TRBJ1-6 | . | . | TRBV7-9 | CASSRRQLGPLHF | TGTGCCAGCAGCCGCCGACAGTTAGGTCCCCTCCACTTT